Listed below are T cell receptor beta chains from one sample, sequenced in a study of CD8 T cells in Susac syndrome. TCRdb reprocessed the immunoSEQ multiplex PCR reads with MiXCR, giving one entry per CDR3 protein. Seen here are some 130,000 distinct CDR3 sequences, over 90% observed once, and the top ten hold approximately 0.17%. Sequences were obtained from CD8+ T cells from PBMCs. All receptors derive from a human donor with Susac syndrome. Both conserved end residues are part of each CDR3. The D gene is left open where the match is weak. Rows give clone size only sometimes, using once, few, many, or a class for an expanded clone.

>TRBJ2-1|TRBV27|.|once
TGTGCCAGCAGTTCCCCAGCGGAAAGCTCCTACAATGAGCAGTTCTTC
CASSSPAESSYNEQFF
>TRBJ2-1|TRBV2|TRBD1|.
TGTGCCGGACAGGAGCAGGGATCCAATGAGCAGTTCTTC
CAGQEQGSNEQFF
>TRBJ2-3|TRBV21-1|.|.
TGTGCCAGCAGCCTACGGACTAGCAAGGGGGGGGGCACAGATACGCAGTATTTT
CASSLRTSKGGGTDTQYF
>TRBJ1-2|TRBV5-1|.|.
TGCGCCAGCAGCTTGGCCGGAAGGTCTGGCTACACCTTC
CASSLAGRSGYTF
>TRBJ1-1|TRBV11-2|.|.
TGTGCCAGCAGCTCGACAACGAACACTGAAGCTTTCTTT
CASSSTTNTEAFF
>TRBJ2-1|TRBV20-1|.|.
TGCAGTGCTAGAGATCCGATAGGGGACTACAATGAGCAGTTCTTC
CSARDPIGDYNEQFF
>TRBJ1-5|TRBV24-1|TRBD1|.
TGTGCCACCAGTGAAACAGGGGGCCAAGGGAATCAGCCCCAGCATTTT
CATSETGGQGNQPQHF
>TRBJ2-3|TRBV20-1|.|.
TGCAGTGCTAGTCCTACAAGACGTACCCAGGCCGATACGCAGTATTTT
CSASPTRRTQADTQYF
>TRBJ1-1|TRBV12-3/TRBV12-4|.|.
TGTGCCAGCAGCTTCTCGAACACTGAAGCTTTCTTT
CASSFSNTEAFF
>TRBJ1-5|TRBV11-3|.|few
TGTGCCAGCAGCTTAGGTACTGGTAATCAGCCCCAGCATTTT
CASSLGTGNQPQHF
>TRBJ2-1|TRBV7-8|TRBD2|few
TGTGCCAGCAGTACTAGCGGTTACAATGAGCAGTTCTTC
CASSTSGYNEQFF
>TRBJ1-1|TRBV9|.|.
TGTGCCAGCAGCCCCTATGGGGATGACACTGAAGCTTTCTTT
CASSPYGDDTEAFF
>TRBJ2-6|TRBV9|.|.
TGTGCCAGCAGCGGCAGGGTTGGGGCCAACGTCCTGACTTTC
CASSGRVGANVLTF
>TRBJ1-1|TRBV4-1|TRBD1|.
TGCGCCAGCAGCCCGGGGACAGGGTGGACTGAAGCTTTCTTT
CASSPGTGWTEAFF
>TRBJ2-7|TRBV29-1|TRBD2|.
TGCAGCGTTGGTAGCGGGGACAAGTACGAGCAGTACTTC
CSVGSGDKYEQYF
>TRBJ2-2|TRBV9|TRBD2|.
TGTGCCAGCAGGGGACTAGCGGAAGAGGAGCTGTTTTTT
CASRGLAEEELFF
>TRBJ1-3|TRBV27|.|.
TGTGCCAGCAGCCTCCCCCGCTCTGGAAACACCATATATTTT
CASSLPRSGNTIYF
>TRBJ1-1|TRBV3-1|.|.
TGTGCCAGCAGTGATGTTGGGGGAGTGATACAAGCTTTCTTT
CASSDVGGVIQAFF
>TRBJ2-7|TRBV4-2|.|.
TGTGCCAGCAGCCAAGAAGGGTCCCTCTACTTC
CASSQEGSLYF
>TRBJ2-1|TRBV12-3/TRBV12-4|.|.
TGTGCGACGGAGGAGGGCCGGGATGAGCAGTTCTTC
CATEEGRDEQFF
>TRBJ2-6|TRBV9|.|.
TGTGCCAGCAGCGGGGGGGAGGATCTTAGCTCTGGGGCCAACGTCCTGACTTTC
CASSGGEDLSSGANVLTF
>TRBJ2-2|TRBV12-3/TRBV12-4|.|.
TGTGCCAGCGGCCCTATGAGGGGCGGGGAGCTGTTTTTT
CASGPMRGGELFF
>TRBJ1-1|TRBV11-3|TRBD1|once
TGTGCCAGCGACCCGGACAGGGGCACTGAAGCTTTCTTT
CASDPDRGTEAFF
>TRBJ1-3|TRBV6-5|.|.
TGTGCCAGCAGCAATTCAGGAAACACCATATATTTT
CASSNSGNTIYF
>TRBJ2-5|TRBV10-3|.|.
TGTGCCATCAGTGCCCTAAACGTACAAGAGACCCAGTACTTC
CAISALNVQETQYF
>TRBJ2-7|TRBV29-1|.|.
TGCAGCGTCGATGACGCCTACGAGCAGTACTTC
CSVDDAYEQYF
>TRBJ1-1|TRBV5-6|.|.
TGTGCCAGCAGCTTCGGGAGCATGAACACTGAAGCTTTCTTT
CASSFGSMNTEAFF
>TRBJ2-1|TRBV12-5|TRBD1|.
TGTGCTAGCAGTCCGGGACAGCCTAACAATGAGCAGTTCTTC
CASSPGQPNNEQFF
>TRBJ2-3|TRBV18|TRBD1|.
TGTGCCAGCTCAAGACCCGGGACAGGGAGCACAGATACGCAGTATTTT
CASSRPGTGSTDTQYF
>TRBJ1-1|TRBV2|.|.
TGTGCCAGCAGTATGGGAGGCAGGTCCATGAACACTGAAGCTTTCTTT
CASSMGGRSMNTEAFF
>TRBJ1-1|TRBV7-6|TRBD1|.
TGTGCCAGCAGCTTAGGGCGACAGGGGGCAGGGACTGAAGCTTTCTTT
CASSLGRQGAGTEAFF
>TRBJ2-7|TRBV27|TRBD1|.
TGTGCCAGCAGCCCTACAGGGGGCGAAAGCTCCTACGAGCAGTACTTC
CASSPTGGESSYEQYF